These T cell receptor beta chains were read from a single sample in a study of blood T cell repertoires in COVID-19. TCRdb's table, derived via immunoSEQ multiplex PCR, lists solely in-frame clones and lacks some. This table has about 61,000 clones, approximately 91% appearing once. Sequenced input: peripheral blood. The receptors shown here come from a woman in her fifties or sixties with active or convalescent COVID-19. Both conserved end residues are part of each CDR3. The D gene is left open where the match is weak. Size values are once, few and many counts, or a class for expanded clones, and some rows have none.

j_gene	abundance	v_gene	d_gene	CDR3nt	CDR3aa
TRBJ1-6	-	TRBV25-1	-	TGTGCCAGCAGTGATGTTGGGGGCCCCCTCCACTTT	CASSDVGGPLHF
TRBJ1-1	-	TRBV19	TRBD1	TGTGCCAGTAGTAAGAGATCCGGGACAGGCGGAATGAACACTGAAGCTTTCTTT	CASSKRSGTGGMNTEAFF
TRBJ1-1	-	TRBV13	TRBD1	TGTGCCAGCAGCCTACCCGGGACAGGGGAAACCACTGAAGCTTTCTTT	CASSLPGTGETTEAFF
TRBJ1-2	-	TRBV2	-	TGTGCCAGCCGGACCCAGGGGGGCTACACCTTC	CASRTQGGYTF
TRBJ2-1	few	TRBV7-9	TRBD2	TGTGCCAGCAGCCCGAAACTAAGACTAGCGGGAGGGCAAGGTGAGCAGTTCTTC	CASSPKLRLAGGQGEQFF
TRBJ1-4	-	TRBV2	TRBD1	TGTGCCAGCAGATCCGGGACAGTTAATGAAAAACTGTTTTTT	CASRSGTVNEKLFF
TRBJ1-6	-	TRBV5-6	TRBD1	TGTGCCAGCAGCTTCGGGACAGGGAGTAATTCACCCCTCCACTTT	CASSFGTGSNSPLHF
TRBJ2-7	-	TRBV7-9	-	TGTGCCAGCAGCTTCCGGGACTTCTACGAGCAGTACTTC	CASSFRDFYEQYF
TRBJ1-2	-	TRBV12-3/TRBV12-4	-	TGTGCCAGCACCCTAGACTACGGTGGCAGACTATTC	CASTLDYGGRLF
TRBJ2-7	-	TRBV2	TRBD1	TGTGCCACCCGAGGGACAGCAGTCTACGAGCAGTACTTC	CATRGTAVYEQYF
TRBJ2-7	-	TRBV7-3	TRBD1	TGTGCCAGCAGCTTCGGGACAGGGGGAACCTACGAGCAGTACTTC	CASSFGTGGTYEQYF
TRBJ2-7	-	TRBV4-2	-	TGTGCCAGCAGCCAAGACTATCACGGCTACGAGCAGTACTTC	CASSQDYHGYEQYF
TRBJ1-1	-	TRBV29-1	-	TGCAGCGTTGAAGCGGCGGCAGATGGAGCTTTCTTT	CSVEAAADGAFF
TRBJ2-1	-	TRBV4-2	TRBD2	TGTGCCAGCAGCCAACGAGCGGGAGATAAGTACAATGAGCAGTTCTTC	CASSQRAGDKYNEQFF
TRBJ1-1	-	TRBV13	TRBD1	TGTGCCAGCAGCTTAGGGGGACAGGGTGGGAGCACTGAAGCTTTCTTT	CASSLGGQGGSTEAFF
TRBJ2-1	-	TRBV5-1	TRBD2	TGCGCCAGCAGCCGGACTAGCGCATACAATGAGCAGTTCTTC	CASSRTSAYNEQFF